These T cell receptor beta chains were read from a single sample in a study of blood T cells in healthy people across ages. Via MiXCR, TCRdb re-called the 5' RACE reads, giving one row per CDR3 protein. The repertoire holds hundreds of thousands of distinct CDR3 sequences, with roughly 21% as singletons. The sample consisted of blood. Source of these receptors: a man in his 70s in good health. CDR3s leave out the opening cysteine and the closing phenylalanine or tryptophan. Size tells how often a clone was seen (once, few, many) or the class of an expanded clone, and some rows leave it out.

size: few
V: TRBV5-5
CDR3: ASSLDWGEQY

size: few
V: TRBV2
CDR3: ASSLNQLSYNEQF

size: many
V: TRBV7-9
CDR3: ASCGGELEQY

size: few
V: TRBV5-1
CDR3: ASSRTPGQGLTEAF

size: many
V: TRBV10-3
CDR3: AISLANQETQY

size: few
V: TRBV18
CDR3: ASSPIAASETQY

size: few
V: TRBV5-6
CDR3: ACSLRRGSGEQY

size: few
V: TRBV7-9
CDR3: ASSLGGPPLH

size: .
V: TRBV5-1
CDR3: ASSRGQGDYGYT

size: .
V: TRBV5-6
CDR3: ASSLPAYAKLDTQY

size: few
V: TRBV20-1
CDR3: SARDWAAGEQDTQY

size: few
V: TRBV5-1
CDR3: ASSSTVAQKNTEAF

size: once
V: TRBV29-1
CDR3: SVAGQGAGNEQF

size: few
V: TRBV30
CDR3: AFTSTGGTDTQY

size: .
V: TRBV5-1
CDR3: ASMAVDSYNEQF

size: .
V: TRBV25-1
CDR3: ASGRGGGSGNTIY

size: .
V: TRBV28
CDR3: ASSLARTGKSETQY

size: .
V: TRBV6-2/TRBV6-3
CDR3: ASSYSRTISNQPQH